These T cell receptor beta chains were read from a single sample in a study of CD8+ T cells in alopecia areata. Method: immunoSEQ multiplex PCR; TCRdb's copy keeps in-frame clones and lacks some. This sample has some 240,000 clones, with about three fifths found just once. The starting material was CD4+ T cells sorted from blood, obtained at week 4, from a patient treated with tofacitinib. The receptor set was obtained from a human donor with alopecia areata. CDR3s include the opening cysteine and the closing phenylalanine or tryptophan. The D gene is left open where the match is weak. Size tells how often a clone was seen (once, few, many) or the class of an expanded clone, and some rows leave it out.

D gene: -; V gene: TRBV11-2; clone size: many; J gene: TRBJ1-2; CDR3 DNA: TGTGCCAGCAGCGAGAGAACTAACTATGGCTACACCTTC; CDR3 protein: CASSERTNYGYTF
D gene: -; V gene: TRBV5-1; clone size: -; J gene: TRBJ1-2; CDR3 DNA: TGCGCCAGCAGCTTGGAGGGGTATGGCTACACCTTC; CDR3 protein: CASSLEGYGYTF
D gene: -; V gene: TRBV19; clone size: -; J gene: TRBJ2-5; CDR3 DNA: TGTGCCAGTAAAGCGACCTTCCGGACTGTGGAAACCCAGTACTTC; CDR3 protein: CASKATFRTVETQYF
D gene: -; V gene: TRBV15; clone size: -; J gene: TRBJ1-2; CDR3 DNA: TGTGCCACCAGCAGAGTGATGGGAATCGGACAAATCTATGGCTACACCTTC; CDR3 protein: CATSRVMGIGQIYGYTF
D gene: -; V gene: TRBV4-3; clone size: once; J gene: TRBJ2-1; CDR3 DNA: TGCGCCAGCAGCCAAGATAACAGGGTGGCTTTGGGTGAGCAGTTCTTC; CDR3 protein: CASSQDNRVALGEQFF
D gene: -; V gene: TRBV11-2; clone size: few; J gene: TRBJ1-6; CDR3 DNA: TGTGCCAGCAGCTTAGTGGAGGGGTTCAATTCACCCCTCCACTTT; CDR3 protein: CASSLVEGFNSPLHF
D gene: -; V gene: TRBV29-1; clone size: -; J gene: TRBJ1-1; CDR3 DNA: TGCAGCGGCGGACAGAAGATGAACACTGAAGCTTTCTTT; CDR3 protein: CSGGQKMNTEAFF
D gene: TRBD1; V gene: TRBV29-1; clone size: -; J gene: TRBJ2-7; CDR3 DNA: TGCAGCGGCCAAGGACAGGGCGGCGAGCAGTACTTC; CDR3 protein: CSGQGQGGEQYF
D gene: TRBD1; V gene: TRBV10-3; clone size: -; J gene: TRBJ1-5; CDR3 DNA: TGTGCCACGAACCAGGGGGCAGGGGGCAATCAGCCCCAGCATTTT; CDR3 protein: CATNQGAGGNQPQHF
D gene: TRBD2; V gene: TRBV29-1; clone size: -; J gene: TRBJ2-1; CDR3 DNA: TGCAGCGTCTCATCAACTAGCGGGGGGCCCAGCTCCTACAATGAGCAGTTCTTC; CDR3 protein: CSVSSTSGGPSSYNEQFF
D gene: -; V gene: TRBV28; clone size: -; J gene: TRBJ1-2; CDR3 DNA: TGTGCCAGCAGTTTCCTGGACCTTTCGGGTGGCTACACCTTC; CDR3 protein: CASSFLDLSGGYTF
D gene: -; V gene: TRBV28; clone size: few; J gene: TRBJ2-1; CDR3 DNA: TGTGCCAGCAGTTTAGAACGTGAGCAGTTCTTC; CDR3 protein: CASSLEREQFF
D gene: -; V gene: TRBV18; clone size: -; J gene: TRBJ1-1; CDR3 DNA: TGTGCCAGCTCACTCCGACAGGACCGGAACACTGAAGCTTTCTTT; CDR3 protein: CASSLRQDRNTEAFF
D gene: -; V gene: TRBV29-1; clone size: -; J gene: TRBJ1-3; CDR3 DNA: TGCAGCGTTCTCTCGCCCGGAAACACCATATATTTT; CDR3 protein: CSVLSPGNTIYF
D gene: -; V gene: TRBV18; clone size: many; J gene: TRBJ1-1; CDR3 DNA: TGTGCCAGCTCACCCGGGGGTTTGAACACTGAAGCTTTCTTT; CDR3 protein: CASSPGGLNTEAFF
D gene: -; V gene: TRBV30; clone size: -; J gene: TRBJ2-5; CDR3 DNA: TGTGCCTGGAGTGTGCGGTTCAAGGGACAAGAGACCCAGTACTTC; CDR3 protein: CAWSVRFKGQETQYF
D gene: -; V gene: TRBV4-3; clone size: -; J gene: TRBJ1-4; CDR3 DNA: TGCGCCAGCAGCCAAGCTACAGGTGAAAAACTGTTTTTT; CDR3 protein: CASSQATGEKLFF
D gene: -; V gene: TRBV30; clone size: -; J gene: TRBJ1-2; CDR3 DNA: TGTGCCTGGAGTGCTCCAGGCGGGGGCGGCTATGGCTACACCTTC; CDR3 protein: CAWSAPGGGGYGYTF
D gene: -; V gene: TRBV5-1; clone size: -; J gene: TRBJ2-1; CDR3 DNA: TGCGCCAGCAGCTTTAAACTAGCATCAAGCTCCTACAATGAGCAGTTCTTC; CDR3 protein: CASSFKLASSSYNEQFF
D gene: -; V gene: TRBV5-1; clone size: -; J gene: TRBJ2-5; CDR3 DNA: TGCGCCAGCAGCCAAATGGGGGAGACCCAGTACTTC; CDR3 protein: CASSQMGETQYF
D gene: -; V gene: TRBV29-1; clone size: -; J gene: TRBJ1-1; CDR3 DNA: TGCAGCGTGGGGGAAACAGGGCCTGGGGACACTGAAGCTTTCTTT; CDR3 protein: CSVGETGPGDTEAFF
D gene: TRBD1; V gene: TRBV15; clone size: -; J gene: TRBJ1-1; CDR3 DNA: TGTGCCACCAGACAAGGTGACAGGGTTACCACTGAAGCTTTCTTT; CDR3 protein: CATRQGDRVTTEAFF
D gene: TRBD2; V gene: TRBV30; clone size: -; J gene: TRBJ2-3; CDR3 DNA: TGTGCCTGGAGCAGCGGGGGGTCAGATACGCAGTATTTT; CDR3 protein: CAWSSGGSDTQYF
D gene: TRBD2; V gene: TRBV5-6; clone size: few; J gene: TRBJ2-1; CDR3 DNA: TGTGCCAGCAGCCAATCTAGCGGGGGATGGAGAAATGAGCAGTTCTTC; CDR3 protein: CASSQSSGGWRNEQFF
D gene: -; V gene: TRBV11-2; clone size: few; J gene: TRBJ1-5; CDR3 DNA: TGTGCCAGCAGCCTGGGGACAAATCAGCCCCAGCATTTT; CDR3 protein: CASSLGTNQPQHF
D gene: TRBD1; V gene: TRBV5-4; clone size: few; J gene: TRBJ1-1; CDR3 DNA: TGTGCCAGCAGCTGGACAGGGGGCACTGAAGCTTTCTTT; CDR3 protein: CASSWTGGTEAFF
D gene: -; V gene: TRBV23-1; clone size: few; J gene: TRBJ2-4; CDR3 DNA: TGCGCCACCACGGATTATGAAAACATTCAGTACTTC; CDR3 protein: CATTDYENIQYF